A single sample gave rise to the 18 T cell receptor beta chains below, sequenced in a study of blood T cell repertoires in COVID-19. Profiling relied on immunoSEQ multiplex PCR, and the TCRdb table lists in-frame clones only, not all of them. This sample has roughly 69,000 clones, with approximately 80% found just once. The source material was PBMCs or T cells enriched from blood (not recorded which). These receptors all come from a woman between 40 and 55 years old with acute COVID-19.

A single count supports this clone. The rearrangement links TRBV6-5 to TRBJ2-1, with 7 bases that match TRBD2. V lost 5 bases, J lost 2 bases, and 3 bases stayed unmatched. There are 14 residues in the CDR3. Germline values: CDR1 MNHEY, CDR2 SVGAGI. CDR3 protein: CASSQSGTYNEQFF. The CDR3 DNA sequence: TGTGCCAGCAGTCAGAGCGGGACCTACAATGAGCAGTTCTTC.

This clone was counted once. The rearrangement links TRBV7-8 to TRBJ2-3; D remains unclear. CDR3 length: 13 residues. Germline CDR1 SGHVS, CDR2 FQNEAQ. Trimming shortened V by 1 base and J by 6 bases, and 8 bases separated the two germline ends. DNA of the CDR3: TGTGCCAGCAGCTTAGGTGCCGGGGATACGCAGTATTTT. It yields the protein CASSLGAGDTQYF.

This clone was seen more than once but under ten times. The CDR3 bases are TGTGCCAGCAGCCAAATCCTAGCGGGGGAGACCCAGTACTTC. Amino acid sequence: CASSQILAGETQYF. This sequence joins TRBV3-1 (or the pseudogene TRBV3-2) and TRBJ2-5, with 9 bases fitting TRBD2. Germline V gene data show CDR1 as LGHDT and CDR2 as YNNKEL (reference sequence). The V and J ends lost 2 bases and 5 bases, in that order; junction bases with no gene match: 3. The length of the CDR3 is 14 residues.

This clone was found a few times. CDR3 sequence reads: CASSPEQGLYNSPLHF. The CDR3 DNA reads TGTGCCAGCAGCCCGGAGCAGGGGCTCTATAATTCACCCCTCCACTTT. The chain combines TRBV5-6 with TRBJ1-6, with TRBD1 as a possible D gene (6 bases). Germline CDR1 is SGHDT and CDR2 is YYEEEE. Deletions cut 4 bases from V and 3 bases from J, with 14 bases between. The CDR3 spans 16 residues.

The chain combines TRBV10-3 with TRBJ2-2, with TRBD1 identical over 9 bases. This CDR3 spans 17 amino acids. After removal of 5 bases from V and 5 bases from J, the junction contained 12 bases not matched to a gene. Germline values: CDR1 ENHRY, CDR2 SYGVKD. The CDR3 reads CAISIQGAPLLTGELFF. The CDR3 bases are TGTGCCATCAGTATACAGGGGGCGCCCCTGCTTACCGGGGAGCTGTTTTTT.

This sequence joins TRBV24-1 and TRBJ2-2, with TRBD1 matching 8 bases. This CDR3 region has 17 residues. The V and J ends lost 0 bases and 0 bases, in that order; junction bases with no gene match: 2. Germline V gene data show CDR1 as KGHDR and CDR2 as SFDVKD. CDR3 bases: TGTGCCACCAGTGATTTGCAGGGGGCCGCGAACACCGGGGAGCTGTTTTTT. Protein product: CATSDLQGAANTGELFF.

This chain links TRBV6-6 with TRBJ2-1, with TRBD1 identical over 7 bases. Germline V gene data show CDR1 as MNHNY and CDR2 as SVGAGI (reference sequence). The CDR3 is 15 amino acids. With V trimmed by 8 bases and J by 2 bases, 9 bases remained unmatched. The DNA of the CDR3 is TGTGCCAGCCGGAATTACAGGGGTCCCTACAATGAGCAGTTCTTC. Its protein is CASRNYRGPYNEQFF.

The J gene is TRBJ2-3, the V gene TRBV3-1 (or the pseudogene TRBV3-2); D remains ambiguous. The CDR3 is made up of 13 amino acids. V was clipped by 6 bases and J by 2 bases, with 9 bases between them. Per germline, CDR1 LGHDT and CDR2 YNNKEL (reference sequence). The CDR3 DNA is TGTGCCAGCAGGCAACCTAACACAGATACGCAGTATTTT. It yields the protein CASRQPNTDTQYF.

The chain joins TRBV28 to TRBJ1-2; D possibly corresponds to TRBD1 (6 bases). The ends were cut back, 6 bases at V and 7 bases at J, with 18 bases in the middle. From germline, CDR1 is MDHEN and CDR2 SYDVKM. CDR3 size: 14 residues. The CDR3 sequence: CASSLFLGAGGYTF. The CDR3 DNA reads TGTGCCAGCAGCCTGTTTCTGGGGGCTGGTGGCTACACCTTC.

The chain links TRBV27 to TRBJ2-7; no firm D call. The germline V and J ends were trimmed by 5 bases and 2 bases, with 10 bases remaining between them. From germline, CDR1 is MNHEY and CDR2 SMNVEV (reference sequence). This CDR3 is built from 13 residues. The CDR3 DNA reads TGTGCCAGCAGTCGCATCGAGGCCTACGAGCAGTACTTC. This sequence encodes CASSRIEAYEQYF.

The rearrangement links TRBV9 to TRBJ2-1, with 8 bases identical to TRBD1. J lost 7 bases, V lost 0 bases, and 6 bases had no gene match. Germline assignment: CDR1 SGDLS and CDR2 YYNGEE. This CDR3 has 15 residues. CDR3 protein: CASSVGQGPANEQFF. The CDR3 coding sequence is TGTGCCAGCAGCGTAGGACAGGGGCCCGCGAATGAGCAGTTCTTC.

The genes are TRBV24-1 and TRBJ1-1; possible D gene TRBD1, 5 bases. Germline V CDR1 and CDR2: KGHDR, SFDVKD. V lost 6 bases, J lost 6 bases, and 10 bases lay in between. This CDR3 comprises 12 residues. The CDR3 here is CATSQDTSEAFF. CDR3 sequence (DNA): TGTGCCACCAGTCAGGACACCTCTGAAGCTTTCTTT.

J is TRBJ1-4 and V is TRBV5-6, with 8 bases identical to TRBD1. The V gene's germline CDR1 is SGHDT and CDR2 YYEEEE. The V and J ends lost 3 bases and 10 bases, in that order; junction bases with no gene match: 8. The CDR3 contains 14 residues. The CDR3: CASSWGQVEGKLFF. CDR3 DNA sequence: TGTGCCAGCAGCTGGGGACAGGTGGAAGGAAAACTGTTTTTT.

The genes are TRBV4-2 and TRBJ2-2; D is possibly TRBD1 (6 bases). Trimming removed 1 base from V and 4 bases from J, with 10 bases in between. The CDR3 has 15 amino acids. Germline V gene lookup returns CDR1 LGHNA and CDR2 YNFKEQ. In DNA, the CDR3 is TGTGCCAGCAGCCAAGTACAGGGAGCCACCGGGGAGCTGTTTTTT. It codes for CASSQVQGATGELFF.

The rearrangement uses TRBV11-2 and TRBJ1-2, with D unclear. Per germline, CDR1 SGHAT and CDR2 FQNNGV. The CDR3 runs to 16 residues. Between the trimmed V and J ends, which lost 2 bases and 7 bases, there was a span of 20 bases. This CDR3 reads CASSLQSGDGSGGYTF. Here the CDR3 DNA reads TGTGCCAGCAGCTTACAATCCGGCGACGGGAGTGGTGGCTACACCTTC.

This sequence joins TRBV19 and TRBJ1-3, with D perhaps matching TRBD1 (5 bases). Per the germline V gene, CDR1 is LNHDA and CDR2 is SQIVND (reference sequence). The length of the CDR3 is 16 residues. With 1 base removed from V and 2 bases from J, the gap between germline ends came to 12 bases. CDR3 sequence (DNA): TGTGCCAGTAGTATAGGGTCGCGGGGGACTGGAAACACCATATATTTT. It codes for CASSIGSRGTGNTIYF. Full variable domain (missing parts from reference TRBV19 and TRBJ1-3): DGGITQSPKYLFRKEGQNVTLSCEQNLNHDAMYWYRQDPGQGLRLIYYSQIVNDFQKGDIAEGYSVSREKKESFPLTVTSAQKNPTAFYLCASSIGSRGTGNTIYFGEGSWLTVV.

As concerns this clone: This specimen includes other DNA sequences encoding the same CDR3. CDR3 bases: TGTGCCAGCAGTGACCGGGACAGGGGTGGCTACACCTTC. Protein sequence: CASSDRDRGGYTF. The rearrangement links TRBV6-1 to TRBJ1-2; the match to TRBD1 covers 10 bases. This CDR3 is 13 amino acids long. The trim removed 3 bases at V and 7 bases at J, leaving 2 bases unmatched. CDR1 and CDR2 from the germline V gene are MNHNS and SASEGT.

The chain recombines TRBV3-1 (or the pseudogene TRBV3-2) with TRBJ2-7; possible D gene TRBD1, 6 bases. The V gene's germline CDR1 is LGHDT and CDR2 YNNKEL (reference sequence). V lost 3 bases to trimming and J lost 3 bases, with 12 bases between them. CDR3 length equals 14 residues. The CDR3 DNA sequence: TGTGCCAGCAGCCAGTCGACAGGAGTCTACGAGCAGTACTTC. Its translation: CASSQSTGVYEQYF.